The sequence of this TCR beta chain was determined in a study of shared clonotypes between healthy human individuals. Study outcomes and limitations: Estimated richness was generally greater in naive than memory subsets.

This CDR3 has 16 residues. Per germline, CDR1 GTSNPN and CDR2 SVGIG (reference sequence). V gave up 3 bases and J gave up 0 bases, with 17 bases separating them. With respect to this clone: Its antigen is still unknown.

DNA at around 190 ng, roughly 27,000 T cell genomes, went into sorted-subset replicate PCRs. Clones were read by immunoSEQ multiplex PCR, and TCRdb kept only the in-frame ones, dropping some. The table lists 2,100,000 or so clones, approximately 94% of them singletons, with around 0.13% in the top ten. Partitioning of CD4+ cells yielded a CD45RA+ naive subset and a CD45RA-negative memory subset. The rearrangement links TRBV30 to TRBJ2-5; weak D call: TRBD1 (6 bases). The sequencing sample was made of naive CD4+ T cells sorted from blood. Regarding subset: CD45RA+ positively selected. The receptor was derived from a man younger than 35 in good health. CDR3 bases: TGTGCCTGGAGCCACCTCAGGGGACGGAACCAAGAGACCCAGTACTTC. Amino acids: CAWSHLRGRNQETQYF.